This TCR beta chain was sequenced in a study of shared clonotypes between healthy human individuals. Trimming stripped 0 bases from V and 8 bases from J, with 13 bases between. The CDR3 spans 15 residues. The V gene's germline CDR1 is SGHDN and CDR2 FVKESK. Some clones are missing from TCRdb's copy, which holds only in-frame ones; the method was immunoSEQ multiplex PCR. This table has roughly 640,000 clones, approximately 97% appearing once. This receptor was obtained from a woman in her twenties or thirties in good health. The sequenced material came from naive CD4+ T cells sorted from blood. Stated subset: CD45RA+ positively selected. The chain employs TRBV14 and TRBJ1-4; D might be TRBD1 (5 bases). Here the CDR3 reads CASSQDGGKGEKLFF. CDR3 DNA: TGTGCCAGCAGCCAAGATGGGGGTAAGGGAGAAAAACTGTTTTTT.